Below, 32 T cell receptor beta chains from the same sample are listed, as sequenced in a study of blood T cell repertoires in COVID-19. The table came from immunoSEQ multiplex PCR; TCRdb's copy has only in-frame clones and leaves some out. In the table there are tens of thousands of clones, around 86% of which are singletons. The material sequenced was peripheral blood. The source of these receptors is a man in his forties or fifties with active COVID-19.

V is TRBV7-2 and J is TRBJ2-1; 9 nucleotides agree with TRBD2. This CDR3 region has 18 residues. The ends lost 0 bases at V and 5 bases at J; junction bases unmatched: 11. Germline V gene lookup returns CDR1 SGHTA and CDR2 FQGNSA. This CDR3 reads CASSLALGRGGRNNEQFF. Here the CDR3 DNA reads TGTGCCAGCAGCTTAGCGCTGGGGCGGGGGGGCCGAAACAATGAGCAGTTCTTC.

The chain uses TRBV4-2 and TRBJ2-4; 7 positions agree with TRBD1. The CDR3 is 15 residues long. Germline loops: CDR1 LGHNA, CDR2 YNFKEQ. V was pared by 5 bases and J by 4 bases, with 8 bases of the junction left unmatched. The CDR3 here is CASSSMGQQKNIQYF. CDR3 DNA: TGTGCCAGCAGCAGCATGGGACAGCAGAAAAACATTCAGTACTTC.

The chain couples TRBV19 to TRBJ2-1, with a weak D call TRBD2 (7 bases). The CDR3 covers 15 residues. Germline V lookup: CDR1 LNHDA, CDR2 SQIVND (reference sequence). V dropped 3 bases and J dropped 1 base, with 10 bases sitting between them. CDR3: CASSIGGLSYNEQFF. In DNA, the CDR3 is TGTGCCAGTAGTATCGGGGGGCTTTCCTACAATGAGCAGTTCTTC.

This clone was seen only a few times. V is TRBV2 and J is TRBJ2-1; 11 bases agree with TRBD1. With 6 bases clipped from V and 0 bases from J, the junction kept 4 bases outside the gene matches. This CDR3 comprises 16 residues. Germline CDR1 is SNHLY and CDR2 is FYNNEI. The CDR3 region has the DNA TGTGCCAGCAGGGTGGGACAGGGGGGCTCCTACAATGAGCAGTTCTTC. The encoded protein is CASRVGQGGSYNEQFF.

The chain joins TRBV12-3 or TRBV12-4 to TRBJ1-2, with D maybe TRBD1 (5 bases). V gave up 3 bases and J gave up 11 bases, with 10 bases separating them. This CDR3 has 11 residues. Here the CDR3 reads CASSFGGEYTF. DNA for the CDR3: TGTGCCAGCAGTTTTGGAGGGGAGTACACCTTC.

The chain uses TRBV6-4 and TRBJ1-5; perhaps TRBD1 as D (5 bases). The CDR3 length is 16 residues. Germline CDR1 reads MRHNA; CDR2 reads SNTAGT. V lost 4 bases and J lost 3, with 16 bases in between. This CDR3 is CASSVLCRALNQPQHF. The CDR3 DNA sequence: TGTGCCAGCAGTGTGCTGTGCAGGGCCCTCAATCAGCCCCAGCATTTT.

The chain employs TRBV5-4 and TRBJ2-5; TRBD1 is a possible D gene (6 bases). Between the trimmed V and J ends, which lost 2 bases and 4 bases, there was a span of 18 bases. Germline lookup yields CDR1 SGHNT and CDR2 YYREEE (reference sequence). This CDR3 is 16 amino acids long. As DNA, the CDR3 is TGTGCCAGCAGCTTTGGACTCTCGATAGGGGGAGAGACCCAGTACTTC. Its translation: CASSFGLSIGGETQYF.

The chain employs TRBV15 and TRBJ2-5; 9 bases match TRBD2. The CDR3 contains 14 residues. V dropped 8 bases and J dropped 4; count of bases not matched to a gene: 8. Looked up from germline, CDR1 is LNHNV and CDR2 is YYDKDF (reference sequence). CDR3 in amino acids: CATGGRAEGETQYF. The CDR3 DNA reads as TGTGCCACCGGCGGGAGGGCCGAAGGAGAGACCCAGTACTTC.

The V gene is TRBV6-5, the J gene TRBJ1-5; weak D call: TRBD1 (6 bases). V was shortened by 9 bases and J by 0 bases, with 15 bases between the two germline ends. The germline V gene encodes CDR1 MNHEY and CDR2 SVGAGI. The CDR3 contains 15 residues. CDR3 protein: CARSSLRGSNQPQHF. The CDR3 DNA reads TGTGCCAGGTCGTCTCTCAGGGGTAGCAATCAGCCCCAGCATTTT.

This chain uses TRBV30 with TRBJ2-1, with 9 positions matching TRBD1. The CDR3 contains 15 residues. The J segment lost 9 bases and the V segment lost 0 bases, leaving 9 bases of the junction unmatched. CDR1 is GTSNPN and CDR2 is SVGIG in the germline V gene (reference sequence). The chain's CDR3 is CAWSVGGTGMIEQFF. CDR3 in DNA: TGTGCCTGGAGTGTGGGGGGGACAGGGATGATTGAGCAGTTCTTC.

The gene calls are TRBV5-5 and TRBJ2-2, with TRBD2 matching over 14 bases. This CDR3 comprises 17 residues. Germline V lookup: CDR1 SGHKS, CDR2 YYEKEE (reference sequence). J gave up 4 bases and V 5 bases, and 7 bases lay outside the gene matches. CDR3 nucleotides: TGTGCCAGCAGTCAGCCGACTAGCGGGGGGGCCACCGGGGAGCTGTTTTTT. Its protein is CASSQPTSGGATGELFF.

The chain employs TRBV5-1 and TRBJ1-4; TRBD1 agrees at 9 bases. The CDR3 sequence is 15 residues long. V lost 5 bases to trimming and J lost 7 bases; unmatched junction nucleotides: 9. Germline lookup yields CDR1 SGHRS and CDR2 YFSETQ. CDR3 coding DNA: TGCGCCAGCAGTTCTGACAGGGGGAGTGGTGAAAAACTGTTTTTT. Translating gives CASSSDRGSGEKLFF.

The chain carries TRBV7-2 and TRBJ2-2, with D maybe TRBD1 (6 bases). The CDR3 contains 16 residues. CDR1 is SGHTA, CDR2 FQGNSA, per germline. Deletions cut 5 bases from V and 8 bases from J, with 21 bases between. CDR3 DNA: TGTGCCAGCAGCCCTGCAGCCGGGACAAAAACGGGGGAGCTGTTTTTT. Protein sequence: CASSPAAGTKTGELFF.

This rearrangement joins TRBV5-4 to TRBJ2-7; 9 nucleotides line up with TRBD2. V dropped 0 bases and J dropped 0; count of bases not matched to a gene: 1. In germline, CDR1 is SGHNT, CDR2 YYREEE (reference sequence). CDR3 length: 15 amino acids. The CDR3, as DNA: TGTGCCAGCAGCTTGGGGCGGGGGGGCTCCTACGAGCAGTACTTC. This encodes CASSLGRGGSYEQYF.

V and J are TRBV28 and TRBJ1-5; 10 bases align to TRBD1. The V segment lost 5 bases and the J segment 7 bases; nucleotides outside the gene matches: 5. CDR3 length: 14 amino acids. The germline CDR1 and CDR2 sequences are MDHEN and SYDVKM. The CDR3 here is CASSTDRGKQPQHF. Here the CDR3 DNA reads TGTGCCAGCAGTACGGACAGGGGGAAACAGCCCCAGCATTTT.

The rearrangement joins TRBV5-4 to TRBJ2-7; a possible D gene is TRBD1 (6 bases). The CDR3 is 15 amino acids. Trimming stripped 5 bases from V and 7 bases from J, with 22 bases between. CDR1 and CDR2 (germline): SGHNT, YYREEE (reference sequence). The CDR3 region has the DNA TGTGCCAGCAGAGTGACCCCACAGGGACCCTGGGAGCAGTACTTC. Translated, it gives CASRVTPQGPWEQYF.

The rearrangement joins TRBV5-4 to TRBJ1-1; 7 nucleotides align to TRBD1. The ends lost 2 bases at V and 4 bases at J; junction bases unmatched: 5. Germline V gene data show CDR1 as SGHNT and CDR2 as YYREEE (reference sequence). This CDR3 is 14 amino acids long. CDR3 sequence: CASSFHRGGTEAFF. CDR3 nucleotide sequence: TGTGCCAGCAGCTTCCACAGGGGAGGCACTGAAGCTTTCTTT.

J is TRBJ2-6 and V is TRBV5-4, with D maybe TRBD1 (6 bases). V gave up 2 bases and J gave up 0 bases, with 12 bases separating them. The CDR3 consists of 17 residues. Per the germline V gene, CDR1 is SGHNT and CDR2 is YYREEE (reference sequence). CDR3: CASSFGQRSSGANVLTF. The CDR3 DNA reads as TGTGCCAGCAGCTTTGGACAGAGGAGCTCTGGGGCCAACGTCCTGACTTTC.

This sequence joins TRBV5-1 and TRBJ2-7; no clear D. The CDR3 has 15 amino acids. The V end was cut by 1 base, the J end by 0 bases, with 11 bases between. Germline CDR1 is SGHRS and CDR2 is YFSETQ. The CDR3 is CASSLMPAGSYEQYF. The CDR3 coding sequence is TGCGCCAGCAGCTTGATGCCTGCAGGCTCCTACGAGCAGTACTTC.

The rearrangement joins TRBV9 to TRBJ1-2; D gene ambiguous. The CDR3 runs 16 residues. Germline assignment: CDR1 SGDLS and CDR2 YYNGEE. The V end was cut by 2 bases, the J end by 4 bases, with 18 bases between. The DNA for the CDR3 is TGTGCCAGCAGCGTCGATGCGCTAGCATACTCCTATGGCTACACCTTC. It yields the protein CASSVDALAYSYGYTF.

This chain uses TRBV28 with TRBJ1-6; 7 bases map to TRBD1. This CDR3 is 14 amino acids long. Germline-derived CDR1 and CDR2 are MDHEN and SYDVKM. Unmatched junction bases numbered 5, after V lost 2 bases and J lost 10 bases. CDR3: CASSLDRVDSPLHF. DNA of the CDR3: TGTGCCAGCAGTTTAGACAGGGTGGACTCACCCCTCCACTTT.

V is TRBV24-1 and J is TRBJ2-3; maybe TRBD2 (5 bases). The CDR3 contains 16 residues. Germline loops: CDR1 KGHDR, CDR2 SFDVKD. V shed 0 bases and J shed 1 base, with 10 bases lying between them. CDR3: CATSDLPGRGTDTQYF. Here the CDR3 DNA reads TGTGCCACCAGTGATTTGCCTGGGCGGGGCACAGATACGCAGTATTTT.

This sequence joins TRBV11-3 and TRBJ2-3; 9 bases are shared with TRBD2. This CDR3 is built from 16 residues. Germline V gives CDR1 SGHNT, CDR2 YENEEA. The J segment lost 4 bases and the V segment lost 1 base, leaving 6 bases of the junction unmatched. CDR3 DNA: TGTGCCAGCAGCTTAGGAGGGCGGGGGGGTGCAGATACGCAGTATTTT. This translates into CASSLGGRGGADTQYF.

The chain combines TRBV9 with TRBJ1-6; TRBD1 might be the D (5 bases). Germline CDR1 is SGDLS and CDR2 is YYNGEE. The CDR3 has 14 amino acids. The germline V and J ends were trimmed by 4 bases and 5 bases, with 10 bases remaining between them. The CDR3 bases are TGTGCCAGCAGCCCACGACAGAATAATTCACCCCTCCACTTT. Residues: CASSPRQNNSPLHF.

This clone appeared once. The V gene is TRBV28, the J gene TRBJ1-1; maybe TRBD1 (5 bases). The germline V gene has CDR1 MDHEN and CDR2 SYDVKM. Trimming stripped 1 base from V and 1 base from J, with 13 bases between. CDR3 length: 16 residues. The CDR3: CASSLSPGRGNTEAFF. The DNA of the CDR3 is TGTGCCAGCAGTTTATCCCCAGGGAGGGGGAACACTGAAGCTTTCTTT.

The V gene is TRBV5-5, the J gene TRBJ2-6; 9 positions agree with TRBD1. Trimming took 4 bases from V and 4 from J; bases not matched to a gene: 9. CDR3 size: 17 residues. Germline values: CDR1 SGHKS, CDR2 YYEKEE (reference sequence). The CDR3 loop reads CASSPNRGQSGANVLTF. CDR3 nucleotide sequence: TGTGCCAGCAGCCCAAACAGGGGGCAATCGGGGGCCAACGTCCTGACTTTC. Looking up the rest from reference TRBV5-5 and TRBJ2-6 gives the full variable domain: DAGVTQSPTHLIKTRGQQVTLRCSPISGHKSVSWYQQVLGQGPQFIFQYYEKEERGRGNFPDRFSARQFPNYSSELNVNALLLGDSALYLCASSPNRGQSGANVLTFGAGSRLTVL.

This chain uses TRBV5-1 with TRBJ2-5; the match to TRBD2 covers 14 bases. V dropped 2 bases and J dropped 5; count of bases not matched to a gene: 5. Germline CDR1 reads SGHRS; CDR2 reads YFSETQ. The CDR3 is 16 residues long. CDR3 sequence (DNA): TGCGCCAGCAGCTTAGGGACTAGCGGGAGTCGTGAGACCCAGTACTTC. Translating gives CASSLGTSGSRETQYF.

The chain carries TRBV18 and TRBJ2-7, with 8 bases identical to TRBD1. The CDR3 consists of 17 residues. Trimming at V came to 4 bases and at J to 0 bases, leaving 11 bases not matched to a gene. Germline values: CDR1 KGHSH, CDR2 LQKENI. The CDR3 loop is CASSLTQGQAFSYEQYF. DNA for the CDR3: TGTGCCAGCTCACTAACCCAGGGACAGGCCTTCTCCTACGAGCAGTACTTC.

This chain links TRBV7-3 with TRBJ1-1; D is possibly TRBD1 (5 bases). The CDR3 has 16 amino acids. The V and J ends lost 8 bases and 5 bases respectively, with 24 bases between them. The germline V gene has CDR1 SGHTA and CDR2 FQGTGA. CDR3 nucleotides: TGTGCCAGCTCACTCTTTCTATCAGGGTTAGGGACTGAAGCTTTCTTT. Translating it yields CASSLFLSGLGTEAFF.

This chain connects TRBV30 to TRBJ1-4, with D unresolved. CDR1 is GTSNPN, CDR2 SVGIG, per germline (reference sequence). V dropped 2 bases and J dropped 4 bases, with 11 bases sitting between them. The CDR3 length is 14 residues. CDR3 sequence: CAWSTPGFNEKLFF. CDR3 sequence (DNA): TGTGCCTGGAGTACTCCGGGGTTTAATGAAAAACTGTTTTTT.

The chain has TRBV29-1 and TRBJ1-2, with TRBD1 as a possible D gene (5 bases). The germline V and J ends were trimmed by 0 bases and 4 bases, with 12 bases remaining between them. The CDR3 covers 14 residues. Germline CDR1 is SQVTM and CDR2 is ANQGSEA. CDR3 loop: CSVEDGGDPYGYTF. The CDR3 bases are TGCAGCGTTGAAGACGGGGGAGATCCCTATGGCTACACCTTC.

The V gene is TRBV29-1, the J gene TRBJ2-7; 7 bases match TRBD2. Germline assignment: CDR1 SQVTM and CDR2 ANQGSEA. V lost 6 bases to trimming and J lost 6 bases; unmatched junction nucleotides: 11. The CDR3 sequence is 13 residues long. The CDR3 spells CSVPPPGGGEQYF. CDR3 in DNA: TGCAGCGTACCCCCACCGGGGGGAGGCGAGCAGTACTTC.